What follows describes a single TCR beta chain. The target antigen is unknown. This sample stems from a study of CD8 T cells in ankylosing spondylitis. Study results and limitations: The authors reported significant enrichment of disease-linked clones in matched ankylosing spondylitis synovial fluid. Disease-linked clones, CD8+, were relatively rare in peripheral blood. Characteristic, it appeared, of ankylosing spondylitis blood was a TCR beta motif of 7 or 8 highly homologous variants. Some of these motif variants have turned up before, in reports on reactive arthritis synovial fluid and blood.

Using quantitative 5'-RACE with molecular barcodes, the authors made TCR beta libraries. TCRdb fed the 5' RACE reads into MiXCR, producing one record per CDR3 protein. The table lists fewer than 500,000 distinct CDR3 sequences, under 25% of them singletons. This receptor was taken from a male donor with ankylosing spondylitis. Sequencing was performed on blood, either unsorted or a sorted T cell fraction (not recorded which).

The CDR3 here is CASSPSGSSSYEQYF. CDR3 DNA sequence: TGCGCCAGCAGCCCAAGCGGGTCGAGCTCCTACGAGCAGTACTTC. The chain employs TRBV4-1 and TRBJ2-7; D may be TRBD2 (6 bases). This CDR3 region has 15 residues. Per the germline V gene, CDR1 is MGHRA and CDR2 is YSYEKL. V shed 4 bases and J shed 0 bases, with 13 bases lying between them.